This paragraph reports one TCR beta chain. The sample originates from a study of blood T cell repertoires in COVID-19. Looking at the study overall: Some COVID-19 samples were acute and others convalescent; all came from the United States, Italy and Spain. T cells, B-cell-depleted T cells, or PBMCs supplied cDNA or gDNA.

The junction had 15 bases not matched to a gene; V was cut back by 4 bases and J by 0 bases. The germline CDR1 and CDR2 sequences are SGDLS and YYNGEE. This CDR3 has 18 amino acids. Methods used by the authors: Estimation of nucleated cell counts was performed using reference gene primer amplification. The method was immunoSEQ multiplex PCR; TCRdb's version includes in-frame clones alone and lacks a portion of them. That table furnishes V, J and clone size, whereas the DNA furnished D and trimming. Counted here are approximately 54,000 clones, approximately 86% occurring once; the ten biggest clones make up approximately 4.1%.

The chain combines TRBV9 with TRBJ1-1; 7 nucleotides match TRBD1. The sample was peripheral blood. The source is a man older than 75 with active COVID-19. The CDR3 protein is CASSTRIDRDLMNTEAFF. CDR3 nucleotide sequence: TGTGCCAGCAGCACACGGATTGACAGGGACCTTATGAACACTGAAGCTTTCTTT.